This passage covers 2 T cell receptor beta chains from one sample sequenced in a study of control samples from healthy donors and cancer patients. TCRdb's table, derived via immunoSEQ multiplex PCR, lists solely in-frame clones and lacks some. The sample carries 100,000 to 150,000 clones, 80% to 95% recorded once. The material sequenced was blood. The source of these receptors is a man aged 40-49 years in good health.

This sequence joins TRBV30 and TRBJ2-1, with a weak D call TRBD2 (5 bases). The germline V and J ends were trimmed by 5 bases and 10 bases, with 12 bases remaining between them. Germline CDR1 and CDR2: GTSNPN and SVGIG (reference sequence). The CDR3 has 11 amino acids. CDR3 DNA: TGTGCCTGGGCACTAGATGGCGAGCAGTTCTTC. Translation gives CAWALDGEQFF.

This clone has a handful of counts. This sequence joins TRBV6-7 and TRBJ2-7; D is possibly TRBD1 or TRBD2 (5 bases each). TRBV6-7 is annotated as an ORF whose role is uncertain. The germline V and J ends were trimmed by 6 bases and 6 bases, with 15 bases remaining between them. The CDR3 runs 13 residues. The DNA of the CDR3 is TGTGCCAGCAGAACCGGGACGAAGGTCGAGCAGTACTTC. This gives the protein CASRTGTKVEQYF.